This T cell receptor (beta chain) stems from a study of T-cell memory formation after mild COVID-19. Study-wide results and caveats: The appearance of some responding clones in pre-infection memory suggested that cross-reactive memory joined. Clones that shrank (day 15 to 85) were balanced CD4/CD8, whereas later expanders leaned CD4+.

Comments on this clonotype: Its target is unknown.

The germline gives CDR1 SGHAT, CDR2 FQNNGV. This CDR3 contains 20 residues. V was cut by 5 bases and J by 1 base, with 29 bases left in between. Using its own MiXCR run on the 5' RACE reads, TCRdb lists one record per CDR3 protein. The table lists 140,000 or so distinct CDR3 sequences, 14% to 15% of them singletons, with 25% to 30% in the top ten. Sequencing was carried out using PBMCs or a T cell subset sorted from them (not recorded which). This receptor was taken from an adult woman who had mild COVID-19 (a few samples of this study predate the infection). Cell type and time point are not known. The rearrangement links TRBV11-2 to TRBJ2-5, with D perhaps given as TRBD1 or TRBD2 (5 bases each). In nucleotides, the CDR3 is TGTGCCAGCAGCCCCCAAGAAAAGGGTGGGGTTGCGAGGGGCCAAGAGACCCAGTACTTC. Residues: CASSPQEKGGVARGQETQYF.